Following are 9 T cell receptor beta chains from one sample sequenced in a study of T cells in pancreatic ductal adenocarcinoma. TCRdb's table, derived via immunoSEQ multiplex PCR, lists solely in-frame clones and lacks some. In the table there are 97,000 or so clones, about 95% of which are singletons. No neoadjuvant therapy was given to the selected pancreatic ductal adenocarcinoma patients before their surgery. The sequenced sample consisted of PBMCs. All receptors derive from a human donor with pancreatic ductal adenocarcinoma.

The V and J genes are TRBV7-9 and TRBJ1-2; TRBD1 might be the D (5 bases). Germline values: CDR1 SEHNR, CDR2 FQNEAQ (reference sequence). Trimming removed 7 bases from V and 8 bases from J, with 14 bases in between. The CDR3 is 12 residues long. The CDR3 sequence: CASTLSQGGYTF. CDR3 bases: TGTGCCAGCACCCTATCGCAGGGAGGCTACACCTTC.

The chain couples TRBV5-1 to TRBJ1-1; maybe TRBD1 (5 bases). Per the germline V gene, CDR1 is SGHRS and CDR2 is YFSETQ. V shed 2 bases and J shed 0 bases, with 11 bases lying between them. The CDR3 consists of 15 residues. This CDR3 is CASSFDSPLNTEAFF. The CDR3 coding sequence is TGCGCCAGCAGCTTTGACAGTCCCTTGAACACTGAAGCTTTCTTT.

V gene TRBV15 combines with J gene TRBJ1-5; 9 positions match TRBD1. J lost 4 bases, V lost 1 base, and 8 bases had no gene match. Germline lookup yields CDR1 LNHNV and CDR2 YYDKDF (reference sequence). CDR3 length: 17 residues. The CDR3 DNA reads TGTGCCACCAGCAGAGGGGATGGGGGACAGGGTAATCAGCCCCAGCATTTT. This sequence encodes CATSRGDGGQGNQPQHF.

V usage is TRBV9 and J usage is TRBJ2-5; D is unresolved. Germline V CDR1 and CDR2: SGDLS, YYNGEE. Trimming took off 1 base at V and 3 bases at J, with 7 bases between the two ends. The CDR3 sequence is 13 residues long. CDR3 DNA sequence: TGTGCCAGCAGCGTAACGCCTAAAGAGACCCAGTACTTC. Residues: CASSVTPKETQYF.

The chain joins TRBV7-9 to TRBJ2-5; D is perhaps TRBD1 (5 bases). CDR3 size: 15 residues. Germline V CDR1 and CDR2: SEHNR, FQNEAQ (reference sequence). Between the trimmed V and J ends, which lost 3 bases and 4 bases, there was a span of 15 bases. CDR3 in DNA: TGTGCCAGCAGCTTGTACAGGACCAGAGGAGAGACCCAGTACTTC. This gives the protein CASSLYRTRGETQYF.

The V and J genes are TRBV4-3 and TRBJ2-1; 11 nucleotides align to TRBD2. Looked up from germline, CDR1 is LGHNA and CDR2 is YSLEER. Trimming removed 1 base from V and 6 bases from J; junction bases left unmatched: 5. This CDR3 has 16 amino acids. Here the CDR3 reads CASSQALAGGINEQFF. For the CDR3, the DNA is TGCGCCAGCAGCCAAGCTCTAGCGGGAGGCATCAATGAGCAGTTCTTC.

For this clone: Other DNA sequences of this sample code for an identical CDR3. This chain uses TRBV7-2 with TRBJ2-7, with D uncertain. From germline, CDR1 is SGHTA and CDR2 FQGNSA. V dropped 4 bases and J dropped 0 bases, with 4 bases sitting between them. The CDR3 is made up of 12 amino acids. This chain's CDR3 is CASSSSSYEQYF. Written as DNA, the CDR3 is TGTGCCAGCAGCTCCAGCTCCTACGAGCAGTACTTC.

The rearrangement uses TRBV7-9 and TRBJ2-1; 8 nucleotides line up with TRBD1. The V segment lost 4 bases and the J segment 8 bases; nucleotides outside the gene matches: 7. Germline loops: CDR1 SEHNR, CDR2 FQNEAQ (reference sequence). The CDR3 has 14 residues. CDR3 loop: CASSSIRGPYEQFF. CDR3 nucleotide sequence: TGTGCCAGCAGCTCCATCAGGGGGCCATATGAGCAGTTCTTC. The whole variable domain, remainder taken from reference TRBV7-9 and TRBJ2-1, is DTGVSQNPRHKITKRGQNVTFRCDPISEHNRLYWYRQTLGQGPEFLTYFQNEAQLEKSRLLSDRFSAERPKGSFSTLEIQRTEQGDSAMYLCASSSIRGPYEQFFGPGTRLTVL.

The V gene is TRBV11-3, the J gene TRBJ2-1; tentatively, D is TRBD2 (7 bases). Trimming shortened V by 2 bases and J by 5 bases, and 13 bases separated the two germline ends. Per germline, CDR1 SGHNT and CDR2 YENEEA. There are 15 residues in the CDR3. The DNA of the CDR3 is TGTGCCAGCAGCTTAAGTGGGGGGGCAAACAATGAGCAGTTCTTC. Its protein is CASSLSGGANNEQFF.